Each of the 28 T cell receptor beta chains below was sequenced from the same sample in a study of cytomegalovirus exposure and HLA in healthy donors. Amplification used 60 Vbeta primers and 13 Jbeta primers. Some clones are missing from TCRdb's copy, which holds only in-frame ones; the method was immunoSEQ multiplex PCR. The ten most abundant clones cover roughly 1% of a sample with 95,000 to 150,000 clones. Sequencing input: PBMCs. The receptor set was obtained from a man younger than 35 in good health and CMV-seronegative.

CDR3: CASSGQGITGELFF. The CDR3 nucleotides read TGTGCCAGCAGTGGACAGGGGATCACCGGGGAGCTGTTTTTT. This chain joins TRBV6-1 and TRBJ2-2; 8 bases map to TRBD1. Losses at the gene ends were 4 bases for V and 4 bases for J; bases not matched to a gene: 2. Germline CDR1 MNHNS, CDR2 SASEGT. CDR3 size: 14 residues.

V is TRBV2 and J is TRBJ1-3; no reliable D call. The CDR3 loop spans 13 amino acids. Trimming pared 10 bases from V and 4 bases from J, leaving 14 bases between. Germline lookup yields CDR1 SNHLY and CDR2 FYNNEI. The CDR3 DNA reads TGTGCCATAAAGGAGCTGATCGGAAACACCATATATTTT. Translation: CAIKELIGNTIYF.

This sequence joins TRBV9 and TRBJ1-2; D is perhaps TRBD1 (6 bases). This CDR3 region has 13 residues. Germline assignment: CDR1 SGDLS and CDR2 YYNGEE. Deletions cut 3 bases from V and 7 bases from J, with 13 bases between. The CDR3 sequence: CASSGNREGGYTF. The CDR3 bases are TGTGCCAGCAGCGGAAACAGGGAGGGTGGCTACACCTTC.

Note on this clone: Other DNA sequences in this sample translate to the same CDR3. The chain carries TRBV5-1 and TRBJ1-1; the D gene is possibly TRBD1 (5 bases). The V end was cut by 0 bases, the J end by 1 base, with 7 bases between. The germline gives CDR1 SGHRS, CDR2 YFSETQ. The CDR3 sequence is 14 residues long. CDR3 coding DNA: TGCGCCAGCAGCTTGGCGGGGGGGAACACTGAAGCTTTCTTT. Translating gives CASSLAGGNTEAFF.

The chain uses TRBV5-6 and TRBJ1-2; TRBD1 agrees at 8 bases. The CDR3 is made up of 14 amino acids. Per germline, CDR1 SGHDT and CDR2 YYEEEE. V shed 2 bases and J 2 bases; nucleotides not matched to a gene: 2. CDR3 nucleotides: TGTGCCAGCAGCTTCGACAGGGGAAACTATGGCTACACCTTC. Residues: CASSFDRGNYGYTF.

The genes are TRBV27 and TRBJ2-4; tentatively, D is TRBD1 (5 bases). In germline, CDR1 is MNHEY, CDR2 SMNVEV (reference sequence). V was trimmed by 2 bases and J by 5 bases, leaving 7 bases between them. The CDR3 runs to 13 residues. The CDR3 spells CASSLGRENIQYF. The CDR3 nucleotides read TGTGCCAGCAGTTTAGGCAGGGAAAACATTCAGTACTTC.

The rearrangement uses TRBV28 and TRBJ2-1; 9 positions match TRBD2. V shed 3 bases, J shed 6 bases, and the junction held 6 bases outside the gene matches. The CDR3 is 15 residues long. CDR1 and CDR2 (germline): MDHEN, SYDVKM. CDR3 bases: TGTGCCAGCAGTTTTCTTGCGGGAGGGCTCAATGAGCAGTTCTTC. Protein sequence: CASSFLAGGLNEQFF.

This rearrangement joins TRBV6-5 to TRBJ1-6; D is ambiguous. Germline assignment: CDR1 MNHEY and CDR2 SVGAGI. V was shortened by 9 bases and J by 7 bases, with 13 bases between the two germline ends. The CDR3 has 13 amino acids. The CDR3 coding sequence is TGTGCCAGTTCTCACTTTTTCAATTCACCCCTCCACTTT. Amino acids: CASSHFFNSPLHF.

The CDR3 here is CAWSERVGYGYTF. The CDR3, as DNA: TGTGCCTGGAGTGAGAGGGTGGGGTATGGCTACACCTTC. The V gene is TRBV30, the J gene TRBJ1-2; D unclear. V lost 1 base and J 5 bases, leaving 11 bases between the germline ends. CDR3 size: 13 residues. CDR1 is GTSNPN and CDR2 is SVGIG in the germline V gene (reference sequence).

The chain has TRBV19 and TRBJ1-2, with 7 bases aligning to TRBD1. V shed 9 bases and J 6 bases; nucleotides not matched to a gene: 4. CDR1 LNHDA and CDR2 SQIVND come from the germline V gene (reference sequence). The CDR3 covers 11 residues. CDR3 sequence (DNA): TGTGCCAGCAACAGGGGAAATGGCTACACCTTC. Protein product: CASNRGNGYTF.

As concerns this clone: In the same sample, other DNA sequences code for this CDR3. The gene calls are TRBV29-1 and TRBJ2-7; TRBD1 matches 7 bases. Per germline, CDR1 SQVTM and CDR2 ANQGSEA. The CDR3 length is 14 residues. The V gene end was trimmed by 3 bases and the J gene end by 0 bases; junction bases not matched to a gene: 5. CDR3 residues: CSVDKGGGSYEQYF. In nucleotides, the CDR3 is TGCAGCGTTGACAAAGGGGGCGGCTCCTACGAGCAGTACTTC.

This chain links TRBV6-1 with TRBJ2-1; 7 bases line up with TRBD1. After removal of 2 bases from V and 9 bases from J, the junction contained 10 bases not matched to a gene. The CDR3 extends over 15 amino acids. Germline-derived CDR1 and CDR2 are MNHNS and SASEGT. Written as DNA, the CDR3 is TGTGCCAGCAGTGAAATAGACAGGGAAAGAATTGAGCAGTTCTTC. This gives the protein CASSEIDRERIEQFF.

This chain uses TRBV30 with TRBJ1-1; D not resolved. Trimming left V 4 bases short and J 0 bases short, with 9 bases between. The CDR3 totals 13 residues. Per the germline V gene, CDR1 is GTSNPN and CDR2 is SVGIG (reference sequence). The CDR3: CAWMHGLNTEAFF. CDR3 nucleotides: TGTGCCTGGATGCACGGGTTGAACACTGAAGCTTTCTTT.

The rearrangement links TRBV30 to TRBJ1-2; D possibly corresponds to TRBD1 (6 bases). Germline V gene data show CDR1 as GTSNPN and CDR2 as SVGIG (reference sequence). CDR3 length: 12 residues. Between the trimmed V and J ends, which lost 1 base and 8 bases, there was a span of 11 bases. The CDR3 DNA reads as TGTGCCTGGAGTGGGGGAGGGGGAGGCTACACCTTC. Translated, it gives CAWSGGGGGYTF.

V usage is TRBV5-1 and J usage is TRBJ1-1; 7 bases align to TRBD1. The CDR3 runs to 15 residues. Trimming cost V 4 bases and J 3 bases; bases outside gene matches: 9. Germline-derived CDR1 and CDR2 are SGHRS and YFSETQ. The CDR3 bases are TGCGCCAGCAGCGGTTCGGGACAGTGGCACACTGAAGCTTTCTTT. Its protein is CASSGSGQWHTEAFF.

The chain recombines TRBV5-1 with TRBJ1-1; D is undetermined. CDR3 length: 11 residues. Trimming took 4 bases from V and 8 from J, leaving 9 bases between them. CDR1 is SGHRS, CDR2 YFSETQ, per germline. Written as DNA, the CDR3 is TGCGCCAGCAGCCACAGTCGGGAAGCTTTCTTT. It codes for CASSHSREAFF.

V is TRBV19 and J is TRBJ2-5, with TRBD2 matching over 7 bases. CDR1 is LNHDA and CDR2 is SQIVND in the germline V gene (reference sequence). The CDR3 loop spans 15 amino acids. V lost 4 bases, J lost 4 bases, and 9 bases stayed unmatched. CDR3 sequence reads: CASSTGGISGETQYF. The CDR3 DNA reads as TGTGCCAGTAGTACCGGGGGGATTTCGGGAGAGACCCAGTACTTC.

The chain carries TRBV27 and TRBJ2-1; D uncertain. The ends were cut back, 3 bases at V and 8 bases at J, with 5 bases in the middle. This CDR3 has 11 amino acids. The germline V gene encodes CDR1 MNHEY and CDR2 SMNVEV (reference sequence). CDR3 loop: CASSFLYEQFF. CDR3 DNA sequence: TGTGCCAGCAGTTTCCTTTATGAGCAGTTCTTC.

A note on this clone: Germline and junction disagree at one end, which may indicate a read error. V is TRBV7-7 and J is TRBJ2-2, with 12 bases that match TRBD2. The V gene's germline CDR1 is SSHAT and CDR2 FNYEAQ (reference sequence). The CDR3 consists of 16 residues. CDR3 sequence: CASSQSSGGVTGELFF. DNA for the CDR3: TGTGCTAGCAGCCAATCTAGCGGGGGGGTCACCGGGGAGCTGTTTTTT.

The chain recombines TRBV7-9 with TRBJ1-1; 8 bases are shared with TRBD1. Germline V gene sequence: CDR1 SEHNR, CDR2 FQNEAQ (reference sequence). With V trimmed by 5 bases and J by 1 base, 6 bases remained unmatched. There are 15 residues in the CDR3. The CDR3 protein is CASSPGTGRNTEAFF. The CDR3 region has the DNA TGTGCCAGCAGCCCCGGGACAGGCAGGAACACTGAAGCTTTCTTT. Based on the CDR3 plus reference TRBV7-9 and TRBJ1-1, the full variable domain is DTGVSQNPRHKITKRGQNVTFRCDPISEHNRLYWYRQTLGQGPEFLTYFQNEAQLEKSRLLSDRFSAERPKGSFSTLEIQRTEQGDSAMYLCASSPGTGRNTEAFFGQGTRLTVV.

DNA of the CDR3: TGTGCCAGCAGTTATGTAGCTGACAATGAGCAGTTCTTC. Translated, it gives CASSYVADNEQFF. The chain combines TRBV6-6 with TRBJ2-1, with D uncertain. This CDR3 region has 13 residues. The germline V gene has CDR1 MNHNY and CDR2 SVGAGI (reference sequence). With 3 bases removed from V and 5 bases from J, the gap between germline ends came to 8 bases.

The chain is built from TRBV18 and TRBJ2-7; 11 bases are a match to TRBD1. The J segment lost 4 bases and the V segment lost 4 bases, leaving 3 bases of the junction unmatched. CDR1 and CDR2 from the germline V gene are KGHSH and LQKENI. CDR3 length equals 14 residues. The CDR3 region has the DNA TGTGCCAGCTCACAGGACAGGGGGCTTTACGAGCAGTACTTC. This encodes CASSQDRGLYEQYF.

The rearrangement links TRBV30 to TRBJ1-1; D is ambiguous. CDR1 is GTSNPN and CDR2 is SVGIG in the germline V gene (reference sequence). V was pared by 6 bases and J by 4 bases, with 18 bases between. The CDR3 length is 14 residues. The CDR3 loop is CACMRSGSGTEAFF. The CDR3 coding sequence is TGTGCCTGCATGCGTTCGGGGTCCGGCACTGAAGCTTTCTTT.

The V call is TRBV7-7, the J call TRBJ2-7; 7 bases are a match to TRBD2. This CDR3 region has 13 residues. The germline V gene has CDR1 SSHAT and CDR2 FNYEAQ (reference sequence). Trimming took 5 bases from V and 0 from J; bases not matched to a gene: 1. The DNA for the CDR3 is TGTGCCAGCAGCCCTAGCGGCTCCTACGAGCAGTACTTC. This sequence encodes CASSPSGSYEQYF.

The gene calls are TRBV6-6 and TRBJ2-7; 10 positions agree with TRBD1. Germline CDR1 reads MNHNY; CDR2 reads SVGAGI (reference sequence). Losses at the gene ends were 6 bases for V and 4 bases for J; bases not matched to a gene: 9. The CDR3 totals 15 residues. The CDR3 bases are TGTGCCAGCAGACAACGGGACAGGGGACTATACGAGCAGTACTTC. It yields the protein CASRQRDRGLYEQYF.

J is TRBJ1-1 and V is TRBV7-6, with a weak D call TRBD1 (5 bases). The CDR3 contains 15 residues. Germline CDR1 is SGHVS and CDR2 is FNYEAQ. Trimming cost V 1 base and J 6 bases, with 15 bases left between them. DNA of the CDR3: TGTGCCAGCAGCTTAGGGCGCGGGGGTAAATCTGAAGCTTTCTTT. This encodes CASSLGRGGKSEAFF.

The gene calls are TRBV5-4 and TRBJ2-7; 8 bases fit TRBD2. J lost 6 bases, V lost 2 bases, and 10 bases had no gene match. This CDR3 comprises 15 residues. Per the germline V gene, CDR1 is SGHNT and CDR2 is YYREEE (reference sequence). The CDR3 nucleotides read TGTGCCAGCAGCTTCTCGCGGGAGGTCAGGGGCGAGCAGTACTTC. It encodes CASSFSREVRGEQYF.

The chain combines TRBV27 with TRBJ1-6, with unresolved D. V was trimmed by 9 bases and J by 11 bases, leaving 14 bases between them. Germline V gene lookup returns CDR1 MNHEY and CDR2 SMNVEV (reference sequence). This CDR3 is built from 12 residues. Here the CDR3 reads CASSGKGAPLHF. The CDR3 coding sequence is TGTGCCAGTTCGGGGAAGGGAGCACCCCTCCACTTT.